Below, 20 T cell receptor beta chains from the same sample are listed, as sequenced in a study of early T cells in non-severe SARS-CoV-2 infection. TCRdb used MiXCR to reprocess the 5' RACE reads, holding one entry per CDR3 protein. The sample gives more than 65,000 distinct CDR3 sequences, about 13% of which show up once; approximately 1.3% is in the top ten. Sequenced: whole blood. These receptors were obtained from an adult who was a healthcare worker with PCR-confirmed SARS-CoV-2 infection or an uninfected control (not recorded which).

The chain links TRBV28 to TRBJ2-7; D might be TRBD1 (5 bases). Per the germline V gene, CDR1 is MDHEN and CDR2 is SYDVKM. Trimming pared 6 bases from V and 0 bases from J, leaving 9 bases between. The CDR3 has 13 amino acids. The CDR3 bases are TGTGCCAGCAGAATCGACAGCTCCTACGAGCAGTACTTC. It codes for CASRIDSSYEQYF.

At least ten counts were recorded for this clonotype. The chain has TRBV1 and TRBJ2-1; the D call of TRBD1 is as the table states it, not checked on the DNA. TRBV1 is termed a pseudogene. The CDR3 loop spans 18 amino acids. The CDR3 DNA reads as TGCACCAGCAGCCAAGTGGTTCTTTCCAGCGGGGCCCCCAGTGAGCAGTTCTTC. It translates to CTSSQVVLSSGAPSEQFF.

This clonotype was detected many times. V and J are TRBV20-1 and TRBJ2-3; D is possibly TRBD1 or TRBD2 (6 bases each). Trimming took off 2 bases at V and 6 bases at J, with 12 bases between the two ends. Germline V gene sequence: CDR1 DFQATT, CDR2 SNEGSKA (reference sequence). This CDR3 is 13 amino acids long. The CDR3 protein is CSARNTGRDTQYF. As DNA, the CDR3 is TGCAGTGCTAGAAACACAGGGAGGGATACGCAGTATTTT.

The genes are TRBV10-1 and TRBJ2-3; D might be TRBD1 (6 bases). Trimming pared 4 bases from V and 11 bases from J, leaving 13 bases between. Germline lookup yields CDR1 WNHNN and CDR2 SYGVQD (reference sequence). This CDR3 spans 12 amino acids. This CDR3 reads CASSGKGQKQYF. CDR3 nucleotide sequence: TGCGCCAGCAGTGGCAAAGGACAGAAGCAGTATTTT.

The CDR3 here is CASSFRRGAFTDTQYF. The CDR3, as DNA: TGTGCCAGCAGCTTTCGGCGGGGGGCCTTCACAGATACGCAGTATTTT. The V call is TRBV13, the J call TRBJ2-3, with 8 bases lining up with TRBD2. Per the germline V gene, CDR1 is PRHDT and CDR2 is FYEKMQ (reference sequence). Trimming cost V 3 bases and J 2 bases; bases outside gene matches: 7. The CDR3 totals 16 residues.

This chain joins TRBV18 and TRBJ2-3; maybe TRBD2 (6 bases). This CDR3 spans 16 amino acids. Germline V gene data show CDR1 as KGHSH and CDR2 as LQKENI. The V gene lost 1 base and the J gene lost 0 bases, with 11 bases spanning the gap. The CDR3 region is CASSPQLASSTDTQYF. In nucleotides, the CDR3 is TGTGCCAGCTCACCACAGCTAGCGTCTAGCACAGATACGCAGTATTTT.

The chain recombines TRBV2 with TRBJ1-4, with unresolved D. The ends were cut back, 4 bases at V and 5 bases at J, with 8 bases in the middle. The CDR3 totals 13 residues. The V gene's germline CDR1 is SNHLY and CDR2 FYNNEI. The chain's CDR3 is CASSGLDNEKLFF. The CDR3 DNA sequence: TGTGCCAGCAGTGGATTAGACAATGAAAAACTGTTTTTT.

The V call is TRBV10-3, the J call TRBJ2-1, with TRBD1 matching 9 bases. CDR3 length: 15 residues. The germline CDR1 and CDR2 sequences are ENHRY and SYGVKD. V shed 2 bases, J shed 2 bases, and the junction held 1 base outside the gene matches. CDR3 bases: TGTGCCATCAGTGAGACAGGGGGCACCTACAATGAGCAGTTCTTC. It is translated as CAISETGGTYNEQFF.

This clonotype occurred a few times. The chain links TRBV9 to TRBJ1-1; D gene uncertain. Trimming stripped 0 bases from V and 6 bases from J, with 12 bases between. This CDR3 contains 14 residues. Germline V gene lookup returns CDR1 SGDLS and CDR2 YYNGEE. The CDR3 spells CASSVDPAAAEAFF. CDR3 coding DNA: TGTGCCAGCAGCGTAGACCCGGCGGCCGCTGAAGCTTTCTTT.

This clonotype has only a few counts. CDR3 amino acids: CASSYGGANTEAFF. As DNA, the CDR3 is TGTGCCAGCAGTTACGGAGGAGCGAACACTGAAGCTTTCTTT. This chain connects TRBV6-5 to TRBJ1-1; D ambiguous. V lost 2 bases to trimming and J lost 1 base, with 8 bases between them. This CDR3 is built from 14 residues. The germline V gene encodes CDR1 MNHEY and CDR2 SVGAGI.

This clonotype came up a few times. The genes are TRBV5-1 and TRBJ2-7; 7 nucleotides align to TRBD1. The CDR3 has 14 residues. J lost 4 bases, V lost 2 bases, and 6 bases had no gene match. Germline V gene lookup returns CDR1 SGHRS and CDR2 YFSETQ. CDR3 residues: CASSLPGQIYEQYF. For the CDR3, the DNA is TGCGCCAGCAGCTTACCGGGACAGATATACGAGCAGTACTTC.

This clonotype came up a few times. This chain uses TRBV5-1 with TRBJ1-5, with no clear D. The CDR3 is 14 amino acids. Trimming removed 4 bases at V and 9 bases at J, with 17 bases between. Germline V gives CDR1 SGHRS, CDR2 YFSETQ. CDR3 in DNA: TGCGCCAGCAGCCCCGGAGGCCGTGAGGGGCCCCAGCATTTT. The encoded protein is CASSPGGREGPQHF.

This clonotype was seen repeatedly, ten times or more. The chain has TRBV10-2 and TRBJ2-7, with D perhaps matching TRBD2 (5 bases). V lost 7 bases and J lost 1, with 8 bases in between. The CDR3 consists of 12 residues. CDR1 WSHSY and CDR2 SAAADI come from the germline V gene. The CDR3 bases are TGCGCCAGCACGGGGATTTCCTACGAGCAGTACTTC. This encodes CASTGISYEQYF.

In its sample, this clonotype was seen a few times. The CDR3 bases are TGTGCCAGCAGCCAAGAAAGCGTCAGGGGGCTCAGCGAGCAGTACTTC. Residues: CASSQESVRGLSEQYF. V and J are TRBV3-1 and TRBJ2-7; 8 positions agree with TRBD1. The CDR3 has 16 residues. Germline trimming cut 0 bases from V and 6 bases from J; bases unmatched to any gene: 10. Germline V gives CDR1 LGHDT, CDR2 YNNKEL (reference sequence).

This clonotype was detected ten times or more. This chain links TRBV20-1 with TRBJ2-7; either TRBD1 or TRBD2 may fit D (5 bases each). V was trimmed by 2 bases and J by 2 bases, leaving 13 bases between them. Per germline, CDR1 DFQATT and CDR2 SNEGSKA (reference sequence). This CDR3 is built from 14 residues. CDR3 residues: CSARQLGAPYEQYF. The CDR3 DNA reads TGCAGTGCTAGACAACTAGGGGCCCCCTACGAGCAGTACTTC.

This clonotype occurred a few times. The J gene is TRBJ2-4, the V gene TRBV5-1; 7 nucleotides align to TRBD1. Per germline, CDR1 SGHRS and CDR2 YFSETQ. CDR3 length: 16 residues. With 4 bases clipped from V and 9 bases from J, the junction kept 16 bases outside the gene matches. The CDR3 is CASSVNPTGSYPIQYF. DNA for the CDR3: TGCGCCAGCAGCGTAAACCCGACAGGGAGTTACCCCATTCAGTACTTC.

This clonotype was seen ten or more times. The rearrangement uses TRBV6-5 and TRBJ2-6; 7 bases fit TRBD1. Germline assignment: CDR1 MNHEY and CDR2 SVGAGI. Trimming at V came to 6 bases and at J to 2 bases, leaving 4 bases not matched to a gene. The CDR3 spans 15 residues. Here the CDR3 reads CASSLGTAGANVLTF. In DNA form, the CDR3 reads TGTGCCAGCAGCCTCGGGACAGCTGGGGCCAACGTCCTGACTTTC.

The sample holds many counts of this clonotype. One junction end disagrees with the germline gene, perhaps due to a read error. V usage is TRBV3-1 and J usage is TRBJ2-7; D not certain. The CDR3 consists of 14 residues. Per germline, CDR1 LGHDT and CDR2 YNNKEL (reference sequence). The CDR3 coding sequence is TGTGCCAGCAGCCAAGATCGGATGGCACAATTTCCCACCTTC. This gives the protein CASSQDRMAQFPTF.

The chain uses TRBV9 and TRBJ2-5; 10 nucleotides agree with TRBD1. Trimming at V came to 4 bases and at J to 5 bases, leaving 5 bases not matched to a gene. The CDR3 covers 14 residues. Per germline, CDR1 SGDLS and CDR2 YYNGEE. The CDR3, as DNA: TGTGCCAGCAGCAGGGACAGGGGCCCGGAGACCCAGTACTTC. Its translation: CASSRDRGPETQYF.

The DNA for the CDR3 is TGTGCCAGCAGCTCCCAACAGGGGGAGAGGACAAACACTGAAGCTTTCTTT. Amino acids: CASSSQQGERTNTEAFF. This chain uses TRBV7-9 with TRBJ1-1; 8 bases line up with TRBD1. The CDR3 sequence is 17 residues long. In germline, CDR1 is SEHNR, CDR2 FQNEAQ (reference sequence). V shed 4 bases and J 2 bases; nucleotides not matched to a gene: 12.